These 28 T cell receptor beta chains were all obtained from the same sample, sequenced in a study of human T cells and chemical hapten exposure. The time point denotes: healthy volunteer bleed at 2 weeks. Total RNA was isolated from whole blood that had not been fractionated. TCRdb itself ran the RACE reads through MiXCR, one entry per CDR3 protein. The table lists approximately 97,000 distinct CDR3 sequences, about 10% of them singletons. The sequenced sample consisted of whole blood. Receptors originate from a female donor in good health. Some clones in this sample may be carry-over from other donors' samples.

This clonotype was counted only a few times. CDR3 in amino acids: CASSYGTELTDTQYF. The CDR3 DNA reads as TGTGCCAGCAGTTACGGGACAGAACTTACAGATACGCAGTATTTT. The rearrangement joins TRBV2 to TRBJ2-3; 7 nucleotides agree with TRBD1. The V gene's germline CDR1 is SNHLY and CDR2 FYNNEI. J gave up 3 bases and V 5 bases, and 8 bases lay outside the gene matches. The CDR3 is made up of 15 amino acids.

Here the CDR3 DNA reads TGTGCCAGCAGTGTTCCGGGACAGGGGGCCCATCCCTACAATGAGCAGTTCTTC. As protein: CASSVPGQGAHPYNEQFF. The rearrangement joins TRBV2 to TRBJ2-1, with TRBD1 matching 12 bases. Germline CDR1 is SNHLY and CDR2 is FYNNEI. V lost 4 bases and J lost 2; bases outside the gene matches: 9. This CDR3 is built from 18 residues. Using reference TRBV2 and TRBJ2-1 for the parts outside the CDR3, the full variable domain is EPEVTQTPSHQVTQMGQEVILRCVPISNHLYFYWYRQILGQKVEFLVSFYNNEISEKSEIFDDQFSVERPDGSNFTLKIRSTKLEDSAMYFCASSVPGQGAHPYNEQFFGPGTRLTVL.

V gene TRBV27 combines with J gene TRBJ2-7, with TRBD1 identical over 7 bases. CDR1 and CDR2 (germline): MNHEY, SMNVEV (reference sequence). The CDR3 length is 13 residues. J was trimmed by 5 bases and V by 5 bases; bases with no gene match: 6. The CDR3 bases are TGTGCCAGCAGTGGGATTGACAGGGACGAGCAGTACTTC. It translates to CASSGIDRDEQYF.

The CDR3 DNA reads as TGTGCCAGCAAGGTGGGACAGGCGAACACTGAAGCTTTCTTT. This gives the protein CASKVGQANTEAFF. The chain combines TRBV6-4 with TRBJ1-1; 8 bases fit TRBD1. V dropped 7 bases and J dropped 1; count of bases not matched to a gene: 5. This CDR3 has 14 amino acids. CDR1 MRHNA and CDR2 SNTAGT come from the germline V gene.

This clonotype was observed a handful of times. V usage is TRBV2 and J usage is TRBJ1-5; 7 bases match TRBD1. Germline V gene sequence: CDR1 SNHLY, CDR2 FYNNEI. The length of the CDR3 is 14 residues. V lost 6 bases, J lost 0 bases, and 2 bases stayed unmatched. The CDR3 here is CASSGTASNQPQHF. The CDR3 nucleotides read TGTGCCAGCAGCGGGACAGCTAGCAATCAGCCCCAGCATTTT.

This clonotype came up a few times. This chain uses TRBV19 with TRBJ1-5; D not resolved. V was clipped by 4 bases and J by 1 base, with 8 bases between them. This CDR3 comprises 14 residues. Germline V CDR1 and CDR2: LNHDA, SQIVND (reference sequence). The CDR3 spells CASSRVESNQPQHF. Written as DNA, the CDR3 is TGTGCCAGTAGTAGGGTAGAGAGCAATCAGCCCCAGCATTTT.

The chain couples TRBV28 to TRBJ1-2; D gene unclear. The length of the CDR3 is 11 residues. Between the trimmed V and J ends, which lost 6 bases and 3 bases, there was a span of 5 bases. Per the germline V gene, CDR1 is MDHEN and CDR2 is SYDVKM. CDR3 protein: CASSGHYGYTF. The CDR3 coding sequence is TGTGCCAGCAGCGGGCACTATGGCTACACCTTC.

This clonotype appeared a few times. The CDR3 DNA follows: TGTGCCAGCATTTCCTCCGGGAGCAGGAATGAGCAGTTCTTC. Its translation is CASISSGSRNEQFF. The chain combines TRBV3-1 with TRBJ2-1, with D maybe TRBD2 (6 bases). There are 14 residues in the CDR3. V gave up 7 bases and J gave up 7 bases, with 17 bases separating them. The V gene's germline CDR1 is LGHDT and CDR2 YNNKEL (reference sequence).

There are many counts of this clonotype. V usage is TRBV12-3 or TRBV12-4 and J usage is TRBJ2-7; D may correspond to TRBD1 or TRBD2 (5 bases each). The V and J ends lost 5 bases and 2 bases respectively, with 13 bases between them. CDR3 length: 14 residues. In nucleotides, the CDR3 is TGTGCCAGCAGTCGGGACCTCGGTACCTACGAGCAGTACTTC. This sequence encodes CASSRDLGTYEQYF.

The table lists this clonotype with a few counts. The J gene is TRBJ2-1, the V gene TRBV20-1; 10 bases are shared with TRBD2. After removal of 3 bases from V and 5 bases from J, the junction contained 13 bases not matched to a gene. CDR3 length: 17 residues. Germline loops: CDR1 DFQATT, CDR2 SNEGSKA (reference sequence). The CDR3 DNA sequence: TGCAGTGCTAGCGATACGCCTGGACTAGCGGAGAACAATGAGCAGTTCTTC. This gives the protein CSASDTPGLAENNEQFF.

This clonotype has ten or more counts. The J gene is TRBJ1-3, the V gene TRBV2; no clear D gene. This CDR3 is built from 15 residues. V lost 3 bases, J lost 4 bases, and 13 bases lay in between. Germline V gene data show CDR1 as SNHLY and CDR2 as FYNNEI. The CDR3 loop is CASSEGRHLGNTIYF. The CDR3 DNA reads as TGTGCCAGCAGTGAGGGAAGGCATCTCGGAAACACCATATATTTT.

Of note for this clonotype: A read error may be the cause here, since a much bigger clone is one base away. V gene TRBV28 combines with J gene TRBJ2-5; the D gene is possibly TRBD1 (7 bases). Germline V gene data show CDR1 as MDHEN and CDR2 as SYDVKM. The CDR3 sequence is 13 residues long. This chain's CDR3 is CVSEQGGQETQYF. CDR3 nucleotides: TGTGTCAGTGAGCAGGGGGGACAAGAGACCCAGTACTTC.

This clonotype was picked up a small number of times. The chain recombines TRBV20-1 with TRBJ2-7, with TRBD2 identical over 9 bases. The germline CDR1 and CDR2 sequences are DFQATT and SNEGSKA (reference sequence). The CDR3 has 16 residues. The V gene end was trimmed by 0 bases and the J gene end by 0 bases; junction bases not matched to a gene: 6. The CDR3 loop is CSARDISGGDSYEQYF. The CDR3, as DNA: TGCAGTGCTAGAGACATTAGCGGGGGAGACTCCTACGAGCAGTACTTC.

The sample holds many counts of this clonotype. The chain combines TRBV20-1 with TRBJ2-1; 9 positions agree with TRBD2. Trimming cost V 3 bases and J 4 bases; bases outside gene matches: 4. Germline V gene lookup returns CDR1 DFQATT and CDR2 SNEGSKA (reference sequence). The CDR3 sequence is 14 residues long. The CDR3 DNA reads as TGCAGTGCTAGGCAGCGGGAGGAGTACAATGAGCAGTTCTTC. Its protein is CSARQREEYNEQFF.

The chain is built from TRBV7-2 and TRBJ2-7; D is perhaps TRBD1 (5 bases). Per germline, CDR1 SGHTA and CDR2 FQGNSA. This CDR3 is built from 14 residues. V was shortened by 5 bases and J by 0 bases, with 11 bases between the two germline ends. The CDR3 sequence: CASSPLGASYEQYF. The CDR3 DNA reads TGTGCCAGCAGCCCCTTAGGGGCCTCCTACGAGCAGTACTTC.

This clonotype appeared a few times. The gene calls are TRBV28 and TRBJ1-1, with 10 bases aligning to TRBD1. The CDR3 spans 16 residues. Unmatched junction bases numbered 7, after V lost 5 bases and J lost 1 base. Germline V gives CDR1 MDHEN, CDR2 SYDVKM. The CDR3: CASSAMTGGKNTEAFF. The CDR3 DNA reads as TGTGCCAGCAGTGCGATGACAGGGGGCAAGAACACTGAAGCTTTCTTT.

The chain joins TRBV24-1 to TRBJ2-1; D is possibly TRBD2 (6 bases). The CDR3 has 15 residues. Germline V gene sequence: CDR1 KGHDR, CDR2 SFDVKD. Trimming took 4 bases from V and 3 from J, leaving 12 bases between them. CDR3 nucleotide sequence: TGTGCCACCAGTGAGGTGGGAGGCCGCTACAATGAGCAGTTCTTC. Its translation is CATSEVGGRYNEQFF.

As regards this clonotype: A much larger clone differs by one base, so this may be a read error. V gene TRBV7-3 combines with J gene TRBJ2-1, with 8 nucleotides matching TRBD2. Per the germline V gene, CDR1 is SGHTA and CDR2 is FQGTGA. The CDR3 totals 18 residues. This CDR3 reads CVSSSDPPTSGIYNEQFF. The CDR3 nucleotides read TGTGTCAGCAGTTCCGATCCCCCCACTAGCGGAATATACAATGAGCAGTTCTTC.

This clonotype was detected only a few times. CDR3 in DNA: TGTGCCAGCAGATATGCGGGAAGCACAGATACGCAGTATTTT. Translating it yields CASRYAGSTDTQYF. J is TRBJ2-3 and V is TRBV2, with D perhaps matching TRBD2 (6 bases). CDR1 is SNHLY, CDR2 FYNNEI, per germline. The V end was cut by 6 bases, the J end by 0 bases, with 10 bases between. This CDR3 spans 14 amino acids.

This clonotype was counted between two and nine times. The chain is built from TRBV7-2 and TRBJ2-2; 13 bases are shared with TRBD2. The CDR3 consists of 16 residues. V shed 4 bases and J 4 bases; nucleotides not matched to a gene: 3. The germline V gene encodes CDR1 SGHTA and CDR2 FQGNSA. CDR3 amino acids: CASSSGLAGITGELFF. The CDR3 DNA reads TGTGCCAGCAGCTCGGGACTAGCGGGAATCACCGGGGAGCTGTTTTTT.

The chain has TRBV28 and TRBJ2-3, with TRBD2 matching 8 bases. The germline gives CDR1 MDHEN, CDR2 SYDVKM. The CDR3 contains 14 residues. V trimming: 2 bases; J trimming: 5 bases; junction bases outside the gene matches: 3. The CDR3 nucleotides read TGTGCCAGCAGTTTACCGGGAGGGATAGATACGCAGTATTTT. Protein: CASSLPGGIDTQYF.

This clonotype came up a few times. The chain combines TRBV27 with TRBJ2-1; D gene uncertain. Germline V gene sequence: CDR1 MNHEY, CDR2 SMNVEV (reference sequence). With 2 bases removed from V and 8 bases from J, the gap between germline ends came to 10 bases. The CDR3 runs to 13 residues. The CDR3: CASSLLVTDEQFF. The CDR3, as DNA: TGTGCCAGCAGTTTACTCGTTACGGATGAGCAGTTCTTC.

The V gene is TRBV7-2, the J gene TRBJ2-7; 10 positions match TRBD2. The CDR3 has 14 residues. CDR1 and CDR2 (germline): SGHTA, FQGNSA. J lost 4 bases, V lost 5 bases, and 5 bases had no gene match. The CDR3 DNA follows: TGTGCCAGCAGCCCTACTAGCGGGATTTACGAGCAGTACTTC. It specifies CASSPTSGIYEQYF.

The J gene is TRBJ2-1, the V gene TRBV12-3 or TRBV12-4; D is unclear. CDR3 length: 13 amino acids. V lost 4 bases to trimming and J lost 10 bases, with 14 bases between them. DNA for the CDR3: TGTGCCAGCAGTTCCTTCCATGAGCAGGAGCAGTTCTTC. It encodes CASSSFHEQEQFF.

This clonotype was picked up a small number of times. CDR3 in DNA: TGTGCCAGCAGTTACGCAGGGATAGACTATGGCTACACCTTC. This gives the protein CASSYAGIDYGYTF. The chain combines TRBV6-2 or TRBV6-3 with TRBJ1-2; D perhaps matches TRBD1 (5 bases). CDR3 size: 14 residues. The V end was cut by 2 bases, the J end by 3 bases, with 10 bases between. From germline, CDR1 is MNHEY and CDR2 SVGEGT.

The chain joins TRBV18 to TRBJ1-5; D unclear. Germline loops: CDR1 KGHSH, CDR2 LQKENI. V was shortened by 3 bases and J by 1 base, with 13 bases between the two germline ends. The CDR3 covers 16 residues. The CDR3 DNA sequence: TGTGCCAGCTCACCCCTAGCGGACGCCAGCAATCAGCCCCAGCATTTT. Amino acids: CASSPLADASNQPQHF. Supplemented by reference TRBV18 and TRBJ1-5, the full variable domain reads NAGVMQNPRHLVRRRGQEARLRCSPMKGHSHVYWYRQLPEEGLKFMVYLQKENIIDESGMPKERFSAEFPKEGPSILRIQQVVRGDSAAYFCASSPLADASNQPQHFGDGTRLSIL.

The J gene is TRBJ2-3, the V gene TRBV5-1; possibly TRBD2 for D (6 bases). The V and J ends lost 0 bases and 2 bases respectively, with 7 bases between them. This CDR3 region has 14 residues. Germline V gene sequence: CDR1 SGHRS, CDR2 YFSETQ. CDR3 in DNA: TGCGCCAGCAGCTTGGGGAGGGTCACAGATACGCAGTATTTT. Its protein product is CASSLGRVTDTQYF.

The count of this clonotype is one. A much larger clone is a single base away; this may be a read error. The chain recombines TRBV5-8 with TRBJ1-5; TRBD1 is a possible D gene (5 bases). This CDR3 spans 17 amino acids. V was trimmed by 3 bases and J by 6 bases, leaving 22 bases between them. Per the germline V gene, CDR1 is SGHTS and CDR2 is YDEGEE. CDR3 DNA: TGTGCCAGCAGCTCCCACACCCAGACAGCGGCAAGTCAGCCCCAGCATTTT. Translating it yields CASSSHTQTAASQPQHF.